This TCR beta chain was found in a study of cytomegalovirus exposure and HLA in healthy donors. Notes on the study in general: The majority of TCR sequences were rare, yet some public TCRs appeared in many donors. In a later analysis, HLA-associated beta chains showed higher expansion and lower generation probabilities than comparable chains.

PCR employed 60 Vbeta and 13 Jbeta primers. Sequencing used immunoSEQ multiplex PCR; TCRdb keeps in-frame clones, though not all of them. The table lists 150,000 to 200,000 clones, roughly 87% of them singletons, with 1.5% to 1.7% in the top ten. As regards this clone: Its antigen is not known.

J lost 3 bases, V lost 5 bases, and 8 bases had no gene match. CDR1 is KGHSH, CDR2 LQKENI, per germline. This CDR3 is built from 15 residues. The chain links TRBV18 to TRBJ1-2; TRBD1 aligns across 8 bases. Source material: PBMCs. This receptor was obtained from a man in his forties in good health and CMV-seronegative. The CDR3 DNA reads as TGTGCCAGCTCAACAGCTTCGACAGGGGACTATGGCTACACCTTC. Translation: CASSTASTGDYGYTF.